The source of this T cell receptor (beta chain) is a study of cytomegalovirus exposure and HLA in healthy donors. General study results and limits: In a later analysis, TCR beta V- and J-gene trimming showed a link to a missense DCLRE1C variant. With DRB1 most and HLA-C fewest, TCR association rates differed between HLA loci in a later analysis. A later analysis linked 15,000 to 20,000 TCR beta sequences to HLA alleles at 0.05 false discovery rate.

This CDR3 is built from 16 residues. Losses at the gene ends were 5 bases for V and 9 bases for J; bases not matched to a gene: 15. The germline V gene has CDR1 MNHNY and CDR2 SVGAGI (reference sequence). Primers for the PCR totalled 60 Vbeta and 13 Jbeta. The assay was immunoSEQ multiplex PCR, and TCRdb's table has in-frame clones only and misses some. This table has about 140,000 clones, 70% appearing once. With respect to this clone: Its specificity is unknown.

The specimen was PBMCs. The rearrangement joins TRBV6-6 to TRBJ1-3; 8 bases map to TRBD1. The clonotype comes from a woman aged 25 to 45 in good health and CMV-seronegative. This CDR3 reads CASSPLTGQALGTIYF. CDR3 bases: TGTGCCAGCAGTCCCCTTACGGGACAGGCCTTAGGCACCATATATTTT.